The clone carrying this T cell receptor (beta chain) was seen once. Its matching antigen is unknown. TCRdb keeps only in-frame clones here, not all; method: immunoSEQ multiplex PCR. The repertoire holds over 15,000 clones, with 80% to 95% as singletons. These data belong to a study of OX40 agonist ivuxolimab in advanced cancers. Study-wide background: At doses from 0.01 to 10 mg/kg, patients were given intravenous ivuxolimab every 2 weeks. 30% to 40% of patients had received prior checkpoint inhibitor therapy.

J lost 6 bases, V lost 5 bases, and 9 bases had no gene match. Germline CDR1 SGHNT, CDR2 YENEEA. The CDR3 sequence is 15 residues long. Notes on the study in general: The study did not work out the antigen specificity of the expanded peripheral T cells.

The source was CD4+ or CD8+ T cells sorted from blood, collected in a trial of the OX40 agonist ivuxolimab. This clonotype originated in an adult with an advanced solid tumor such as melanoma, head and neck, liver or kidney cancer. The rearrangement joins TRBV11-3 to TRBJ2-1; TRBD2 matches 8 bases. CDR3 bases: TGTGCCAGCAGCCCTGGACTAGCTATCGGCAATGAGCAGTTCTTC. It specifies CASSPGLAIGNEQFF.